This entry lists 19 T cell receptor beta chains sequenced from one sample in a study of blood T cell repertoires in COVID-19. The table came from immunoSEQ multiplex PCR; TCRdb's copy has only in-frame clones and leaves some out. Of 85,000 to 120,000 clones in the sample, around nine tenths are singletons; the top ten hold 1.9%. Sequencing used peripheral blood. All receptors derive from a woman aged 45-60 years with COVID-19, enrolled during active disease.

This clone was recorded once. The chain recombines TRBV2 with TRBJ1-2; the D gene is possibly TRBD1 (6 bases). Looked up from germline, CDR1 is SNHLY and CDR2 is FYNNEI. CDR3 length: 14 amino acids. The V gene lost 8 bases and the J gene lost 9 bases, with 22 bases spanning the gap. In nucleotides, the CDR3 is TGTGCCAGCGCCCGCGGGGGCCGTTATACCCGCTACACCTTC. Translating it yields CASARGGRYTRYTF.

The J gene is TRBJ1-1, the V gene TRBV11-3, with 7 bases lining up with TRBD1. Trimming cost V 5 bases and J 5 bases; bases outside gene matches: 5. The CDR3 length is 13 residues. Germline V CDR1 and CDR2: SGHNT, YENEEA. This chain's CDR3 is CASSPQGRTEAFF. In DNA, the CDR3 is TGTGCCAGCAGCCCACAGGGGAGGACTGAAGCTTTCTTT.

This chain joins TRBV3-1 (or the pseudogene TRBV3-2) and TRBJ1-4; D ambiguous. The CDR3 covers 16 residues. The V gene lost 1 base and the J gene lost 1 base, with 10 bases spanning the gap. Per the germline V gene, CDR1 is LGHDT and CDR2 is YNNKEL (reference sequence). The CDR3 nucleotides are TGTGCCAGCAGCCAAGCTCAAACAAGAACTAATGAAAAACTGTTTTTT. Its protein is CASSQAQTRTNEKLFF.

The rearrangement links TRBV12-3 or TRBV12-4 to TRBJ1-1; 7 positions match TRBD1. The CDR3 has 13 amino acids. V was clipped by 6 bases and J by 5 bases; unmatched bases: 6. The CDR3 sequence: CASSSTGQTEAFF. The CDR3 DNA sequence: TGTGCCAGCAGCTCGACAGGGCAAACTGAAGCTTTCTTT.

As DNA, the CDR3 is TGTGCCAGCAGCCGCCTGCGGAGGAACACCGGGGAGCTGTTTTTT. It is translated as CASSRLRRNTGELFF. J is TRBJ2-2 and V is TRBV3-1 (or the pseudogene TRBV3-2), with unresolved D. V lost 4 bases and J lost 1, with 10 bases in between. The CDR3 loop spans 15 amino acids. CDR1 is LGHDT, CDR2 YNNKEL, per germline (reference sequence).

This chain uses TRBV6-6 with TRBJ2-1; D is ambiguous. Trimming removed 0 bases from V and 5 bases from J, with 8 bases in between. The CDR3 has 14 amino acids. Germline CDR1 is MNHNY and CDR2 is SVGAGI (reference sequence). The CDR3 loop reads CASSYSAANNEQFF. The CDR3 coding sequence is TGTGCCAGCAGTTACTCGGCGGCTAACAATGAGCAGTTCTTC.

This clone has just one count. The V and J genes are TRBV3-1 (or the pseudogene TRBV3-2) and TRBJ1-2; D is unresolved. The length of the CDR3 is 15 residues. V lost 1 base and J lost 7, with 16 bases in between. Germline assignment: CDR1 LGHDT and CDR2 YNNKEL (reference sequence). As DNA, the CDR3 is TGTGCCAGCAGCCAAGTGAGGACGGCGGGGTCTGGCTACACCTTC. Residues: CASSQVRTAGSGYTF.

The rearrangement joins TRBV30 to TRBJ1-4; 9 bases are shared with TRBD1. Germline CDR1 and CDR2: GTSNPN and SVGIG (reference sequence). This CDR3 region has 12 residues. Trimming removed 4 bases from V and 8 bases from J; junction bases left unmatched: 2. CDR3 residues: CAWMGQGEKLFF. The CDR3 DNA is TGTGCCTGGATGGGACAGGGAGAAAAACTGTTTTTT.

The rearrangement joins TRBV27 to TRBJ2-3, with 11 bases matching TRBD2. This CDR3 has 13 residues. V gave up 8 bases and J gave up 9 bases; unmatched junction bases: 7. The germline CDR1 and CDR2 sequences are MNHEY and SMNVEV (reference sequence). This CDR3 is CASSASGGKTQYF. CDR3 sequence (DNA): TGTGCCAGCTCGGCTAGCGGGGGGAAAACGCAGTATTTT.

J is TRBJ1-2 and V is TRBV7-9; perhaps TRBD1 as D (5 bases). The CDR3 sequence is 15 residues long. Germline CDR1 reads SEHNR; CDR2 reads FQNEAQ (reference sequence). Between the trimmed V and J ends, which lost 3 bases and 4 bases, there was a span of 15 bases. Written as DNA, the CDR3 is TGTGCCAGCAGCTTGGGACTTCGTTCGGGCTATGGCTACACCTTC. Translation: CASSLGLRSGYGYTF.

V gene TRBV27 combines with J gene TRBJ1-2; no clear D gene. From germline, CDR1 is MNHEY and CDR2 SMNVEV (reference sequence). This CDR3 is 12 amino acids long. Trimming stripped 0 bases from V and 8 bases from J, with 7 bases between. The CDR3 nucleotides are TGTGCCAGCAGTTTATCCGGGAAGGGCTACACCTTC. Translating it yields CASSLSGKGYTF.

The chain joins TRBV19 to TRBJ1-5; D unresolved. There are 12 residues in the CDR3. The V gene lost 5 bases and the J gene lost 2 bases, with 4 bases spanning the gap. Germline loops: CDR1 LNHDA, CDR2 SQIVND (reference sequence). The CDR3 bases are TGTGCCAGTAGTGAGGGCAATCAGCCCCAGCATTTT. Its protein is CASSEGNQPQHF.

The chain recombines TRBV3-1 (or the pseudogene TRBV3-2) with TRBJ1-5, with D uncertain. Looked up from germline, CDR1 is LGHDT and CDR2 is YNNKEL (reference sequence). The CDR3 has 14 amino acids. With 1 base removed from V and 3 bases from J, the gap between germline ends came to 7 bases. The CDR3 reads CASSQAGNNQPQHF. CDR3 DNA: TGTGCCAGCAGCCAAGCGGGGAACAATCAGCCCCAGCATTTT.

CDR3 DNA: TGTGCCACCAGTGTCCAAGGGGACTATCTCAATGAGCAGTTCTTC. It encodes CATSVQGDYLNEQFF. V usage is TRBV24-1 and J usage is TRBJ2-1; TRBD2 matches at 7 bases. V was pared by 5 bases and J by 6 bases, with 9 bases of the junction left unmatched. The CDR3 sequence is 15 residues long. Germline-derived CDR1 and CDR2 are KGHDR and SFDVKD.

V usage is TRBV12-3 or TRBV12-4 and J usage is TRBJ2-5, with unresolved D. Trimming removed 5 bases from V and 7 bases from J, with 14 bases in between. The CDR3 spans 13 residues. The CDR3 loop reads CASSINRPGTQYF. In nucleotides, the CDR3 is TGTGCCAGCAGTATAAACCGCCCGGGGACCCAGTACTTC.

The chain uses TRBV7-9 and TRBJ2-1; 9 bases are shared with TRBD2. This CDR3 spans 17 amino acids. V gave up 0 bases and J gave up 8 bases; unmatched junction bases: 11. CDR1 and CDR2 from the germline V gene are SEHNR and FQNEAQ (reference sequence). The CDR3 loop is CASSLALSGGAGDEQFF. In nucleotides, the CDR3 is TGTGCCAGCAGCTTAGCCCTTAGCGGGGGCGCAGGGGATGAGCAGTTCTTC.

The V and J genes are TRBV7-6 and TRBJ1-2, with 7 nucleotides matching TRBD1. V was pared by 1 base and J by 8 bases, with 10 bases of the junction left unmatched. Per germline, CDR1 SGHVS and CDR2 FNYEAQ. This CDR3 has 15 amino acids. CDR3 DNA: TGTGCCAGCAGCTTAGGGAGCCCGGGACAGAGAGGCTACACCTTC. It yields the protein CASSLGSPGQRGYTF.

V usage is TRBV6-6 and J usage is TRBJ2-1; 15 bases map to TRBD2. The CDR3 is made up of 14 amino acids. The V gene end was trimmed by 7 bases and the J gene end by 8 bases; junction bases not matched to a gene: 3. CDR1 and CDR2 (germline): MNHNY, SVGAGI (reference sequence). The CDR3 here is CASTGLAGGHEQFF. CDR3 bases: TGTGCCAGCACCGGACTAGCGGGGGGGCATGAGCAGTTCTTC.

The V gene is TRBV5-1, the J gene TRBJ2-6; D ambiguous. CDR1 and CDR2 from the germline V gene are SGHRS and YFSETQ. The length of the CDR3 is 16 residues. Trimming pared 0 bases from V and 1 base from J, leaving 8 bases between. The CDR3 DNA sequence: TGCGCCAGCAGCTTGGGTCAGGCTTCTGGGGCCAACGTCCTGACTTTC. Amino acid sequence: CASSLGQASGANVLTF.